This is a list of T cell receptor beta chains from one sample in a study of blood T cell repertoires in COVID-19. Generated by immunoSEQ multiplex PCR, the TCRdb table keeps only in-frame clones and is missing some. The sample lists under 300,000 clones; over 70% were seen once. Input material: PBMCs or T cells enriched from blood (not recorded which). The receptor set was obtained from a woman in her forties who had been exposed to COVID-19. The CDR3 runs from the conserved cysteine through the conserved F or W. D genes are given only for firm matches. Clone size is shown for a subset of rows, as once, few, many or a class of expanded clone.

J gene | V gene | D gene | clone size | CDR3 protein | CDR3 DNA
TRBJ2-1 | TRBV19 | . | once | CASSIYGQFRSYNEQFF | TGTGCCAGTAGTATATACGGACAGTTCCGCTCCTACAATGAGCAGTTCTTC
TRBJ2-1 | TRBV20-1 | . | . | CSASLYNEQFF | TGCAGTGCTTCCCTATACAATGAGCAGTTCTTC
TRBJ1-3 | TRBV6-5 | . | once | CASSYLSSGNTIYF | TGTGCCAGCAGTTACCTCTCCTCTGGAAACACCATATATTTT
TRBJ1-2 | TRBV6-1 | . | few | CASSEQGQALTGYTF | TGTGCCAGCAGTGAGCAGGGCCAAGCTCTTACTGGCTACACCTTC
TRBJ1-1 | TRBV7-9 | TRBD1 | . | CASSGQGASEAFF | TGTGCCAGCAGCGGACAGGGGGCTTCGGAAGCTTTCTTT
TRBJ1-4 | TRBV12-3/TRBV12-4 | . | . | CASSSDEKLFF | TGTGCCAGCAGTTCTGATGAAAAACTGTTTTTT
TRBJ1-5 | TRBV2 | TRBD1 | . | CASRTGTGGNQPQHF | TGTGCCAGCAGAACCGGGACAGGGGGCAATCAGCCCCAGCATTTT
TRBJ1-1 | TRBV10-3 | TRBD1 | . | CATQTGWDTEAFF | TGTGCCACCCAGACAGGGTGGGACACTGAAGCTTTCTTT
TRBJ1-6 | TRBV18 | . | . | CASSPPSRGWNSPLHF | TGTGCCAGCTCACCACCCTCAAGGGGGTGGAATTCACCCCTCCACTTT
TRBJ1-2 | TRBV27 | . | . | CASSPRRGYGYTF | TGTGCCAGCAGTCCGCGAAGGGGATACGGCTACACCTTC
TRBJ1-4 | TRBV19 | . | . | CASSGTGATNEKLFF | TGTGCCAGTAGTGGAACAGGTGCAACTAATGAAAAACTGTTTTTT
TRBJ2-3 | TRBV18 | . | . | CASSPPWARAADTQYF | TGTGCCAGCTCACCACCCTGGGCCAGGGCGGCAGATACGCAGTATTTT
TRBJ2-1 | TRBV7-9 | . | . | CASSPGSLYEQFF | TGTGCCAGCAGCCCAGGATCGCTTTACGAGCAGTTCTTC
TRBJ1-3 | TRBV11-1 | . | . | CASSSRNRVAGNTIYF | TGTGCCAGCAGCTCCAGGAACAGGGTCGCTGGAAACACCATATATTTT
TRBJ2-3 | TRBV7-9 | . | few | CASSSSTDTQYF | TGTGCCAGCAGCTCTAGCACAGATACGCAGTATTTT
TRBJ2-2 | TRBV4-3 | TRBD2 | medium-sized | CASSQDPSGNTGELFF | TGCGCCAGCAGCCAAGATCCTAGCGGAAACACCGGGGAGCTGTTTTTT
TRBJ1-2 | TRBV18 | . | . | CASSPQIRGNYGYTF | TGTGCCAGCTCACCGCAGATACGGGGGAACTATGGCTACACCTTC
TRBJ2-6 | TRBV11-3 | . | . | CASSLNHRFAPSGANVLTF | TGTGCCAGCAGCTTAAATCACAGGTTCGCGCCATCTGGGGCCAACGTCCTGACTTTC
TRBJ1-2 | TRBV5-1 | . | . | CASSSSREDSYGYTF | TGTGCCAGCAGCTCGAGCAGGGAGGATAGCTATGGCTACACCTTC
TRBJ2-7 | TRBV3-1/TRBV3-2 | TRBD1 | . | CASRPGTDRTPYEQYF | TGTGCCAGCAGACCCGGGACAGATAGAACCCCCTACGAGCAGTACTTC
TRBJ1-4 | TRBV28 | . | . | CASSSLKYTTGQREKLFF | TGTGCCAGCAGTTCATTAAAATACACCACGGGACAAAGAGAAAAACTGTTTTTT
TRBJ1-2 | TRBV29-1 | TRBD1 | few | CSVEVVTGGDGYTF | TGCAGCGTTGAAGTGGTGACAGGGGGAGATGGCTACACCTTC
TRBJ1-1 | TRBV2 | . | . | CASSRGRQSDTEAFF | TGTGCCAGCAGTAGAGGACGACAGTCAGACACTGAAGCTTTCTTT